These T cell receptor beta chains were read from a single sample in a study of vaccination and CD4 T cells after COVID-19. TCRdb ran MiXCR on the PCR reads and lists one entry per CDR3 protein. Of about 10,000 distinct CDR3 sequences in the sample, roughly 25% were seen once. Antigens of these TCRs are unknown. Here the sequenced sample was CD4+ T cells from blood, cultured in vitro, taken before SARS-CoV-2 vaccination. The receptors come from a human donor who received a COVID-19 vaccine. Each CDR3 is given with its conserved first and last residue. The order of the fields is clone size, CDR3 length, V gene, J gene, D gene, CDR3 protein, CDR3 DNA. D genes are given only for firm matches. Clone size, where shown, is once, few, many, or a class for clones that have expanded.

clone_size: NA; cdr3_length: 17; v_call: TRBV9; j_call: TRBJ1-2; d_call: NA; cdr3_aa: CASTIGPPQVGTYGYTF; cdr3_nt: TGTGCCAGCACTATCGGTCCACCACAGGTGGGAACTTATGGCTACACCTTC
clone_size: few; cdr3_length: 15; v_call: TRBV11-3; j_call: TRBJ1-5; d_call: NA; cdr3_aa: CASSPGSARNQPQHF; cdr3_nt: TGTGCCAGCAGCCCTGGGAGTGCTCGCAATCAGCCCCAGCATTTT
clone_size: NA; cdr3_length: 15; v_call: TRBV29-1; j_call: TRBJ2-2; d_call: NA; cdr3_aa: CSVEEFGAGTGELFF; cdr3_nt: NA
clone_size: few; cdr3_length: 18; v_call: TRBV4-2; j_call: TRBJ2-3; d_call: NA; cdr3_aa: CASSQRSRIADSTDTQYF; cdr3_nt: TGTGCCAGCAGCCAAAGGTCCCGGATAGCGGACAGCACAGATACGCAGTATTTT
clone_size: few; cdr3_length: 15; v_call: TRBV24-1; j_call: TRBJ2-5; d_call: NA; cdr3_aa: CATSESGTHSGTQYF; cdr3_nt: TGTGCCACCAGTGAATCGGGGACTCACTCAGGGACCCAGTACTTC
clone_size: few; cdr3_length: 12; v_call: TRBV6-1; j_call: TRBJ1-5; d_call: TRBD1; cdr3_aa: CASRTGAQPQHF; cdr3_nt: TGTGCCAGCAGAACAGGGGCGCAGCCCCAGCATTTT
clone_size: NA; cdr3_length: 14; v_call: TRBV29-1; j_call: TRBJ1-2; d_call: NA; cdr3_aa: CSAPRADSYNGYTF; cdr3_nt: TGCAGCGCCCCCAGGGCAGACTCATATAATGGCTACACCTTC
clone_size: NA; cdr3_length: 13; v_call: TRBV5-4; j_call: TRBJ2-2; d_call: NA; cdr3_aa: CASSLGITGELFF; cdr3_nt: TGTGCCAGCAGCTTGGGTATCACCGGGGAGCTGTTTTTT
clone_size: few; cdr3_length: 16; v_call: TRBV7-3; j_call: TRBJ2-5; d_call: TRBD1; cdr3_aa: CASSLGTGGDTETQYF; cdr3_nt: TGTGCCAGCAGCTTAGGGACAGGGGGCGACACGGAGACCCAGTACTTC
clone_size: NA; cdr3_length: 17; v_call: TRBV6-2/TRBV6-3; j_call: TRBJ2-5; d_call: TRBD1; cdr3_aa: CASSYRKDRGLWETQYF; cdr3_nt: TGTGCCAGCAGTTACCGTAAGGACAGGGGCCTGTGGGAGACCCAGTACTTC
clone_size: medium-sized; cdr3_length: 14; v_call: TRBV6-5; j_call: TRBJ2-7; d_call: TRBD1; cdr3_aa: CASSYGQGSYEQYF; cdr3_nt: TGTGCCAGCAGTTACGGACAGGGGAGCTACGAGCAGTACTTC
clone_size: hyperexpanded; cdr3_length: 15; v_call: TRBV7-6; j_call: TRBJ2-3; d_call: NA; cdr3_aa: CASSFSGLSTDTQYF; cdr3_nt: TGTGCCAGCAGCTTTTCAGGACTGAGCACAGATACGCAGTATTTT
clone_size: NA; cdr3_length: 12; v_call: TRBV6-1; j_call: TRBJ1-2; d_call: NA; cdr3_aa: CASSPDPYGYTF; cdr3_nt: TGTGCCAGCAGTCCAGACCCCTATGGCTACACCTTC
clone_size: NA; cdr3_length: 18; v_call: TRBV7-8; j_call: TRBJ1-4; d_call: NA; cdr3_aa: CASSPIRRGLGSGEKLFF; cdr3_nt: TGTGCCAGCAGCCCGATACGGCGGGGGTTGGGGAGTGGGGAAAAACTGTTTTTT
clone_size: NA; cdr3_length: 13; v_call: TRBV29-1; j_call: TRBJ2-3; d_call: TRBD1; cdr3_aa: CSVRQGGTDTQYF; cdr3_nt: TGCAGCGTTAGACAGGGGGGCACAGATACGCAGTATTTT
clone_size: NA; cdr3_length: 15; v_call: TRBV14; j_call: TRBJ2-1; d_call: TRBD2; cdr3_aa: CASSQSGGGSVEQFF; cdr3_nt: TGTGCCAGCAGCCAAAGTGGCGGGGGGTCGGTGGAGCAGTTCTTC
clone_size: NA; cdr3_length: 11; v_call: TRBV29-1; j_call: TRBJ2-2; d_call: NA; cdr3_aa: CSVGTAGELFF; cdr3_nt: TGCAGCGTTGGAACGGCCGGGGAGCTGTTTTTT
clone_size: once; cdr3_length: 15; v_call: TRBV5-5; j_call: TRBJ1-3; d_call: NA; cdr3_aa: CASSLSSSSGNTIYF; cdr3_nt: TGTGCCAGCAGCTTGTCCTCCTCCTCTGGAAACACCATATATTTT
clone_size: once; cdr3_length: 13; v_call: TRBV20-1; j_call: TRBJ1-5; d_call: NA; cdr3_aa: CSASPDGHQPQHF; cdr3_nt: TGCAGTGCTTCCCCGGACGGGCATCAGCCCCAGCATTTT
clone_size: NA; cdr3_length: 12; v_call: TRBV12-3/TRBV12-4; j_call: TRBJ1-2; d_call: NA; cdr3_aa: CASSFRDKGYTF; cdr3_nt: TGTGCCAGCAGTTTCCGGGACAAAGGCTACACCTTC
clone_size: few; cdr3_length: 13; v_call: TRBV2; j_call: TRBJ2-1; d_call: TRBD2; cdr3_aa: CASSGGTDNEQFF; cdr3_nt: TGTGCCAGCAGCGGGGGGACGGACAATGAGCAGTTCTTC
clone_size: NA; cdr3_length: 12; v_call: TRBV19; j_call: TRBJ2-1; d_call: NA; cdr3_aa: CASSIRGNEQFF; cdr3_nt: TGTGCCAGTAGTATTCGGGGCAATGAGCAGTTCTTC
clone_size: few; cdr3_length: 17; v_call: TRBV7-3; j_call: TRBJ2-3; d_call: TRBD2; cdr3_aa: CASSTSSRGGSADTQYF; cdr3_nt: TGTGCCAGCAGCACCTCCTCGCGGGGGGGGTCGGCAGATACGCAGTATTTT
clone_size: few; cdr3_length: 14; v_call: TRBV19; j_call: TRBJ1-6; d_call: NA; cdr3_aa: CASRQGRDNSPLHF; cdr3_nt: TGTGCCAGTAGACAGGGCCGTGATAATTCACCCCTCCACTTT
clone_size: few; cdr3_length: 15; v_call: TRBV5-4; j_call: TRBJ2-7; d_call: NA; cdr3_aa: CASSQTGSSSYEQYF; cdr3_nt: TGTGCCAGCAGCCAGACAGGCTCAAGCTCCTACGAGCAGTACTTC
clone_size: NA; cdr3_length: 13; v_call: TRBV10-2; j_call: TRBJ2-5; d_call: NA; cdr3_aa: CASSGQKQETQYF; cdr3_nt: TGCGCCAGCAGTGGACAGAAACAAGAGACCCAGTACTTC
clone_size: NA; cdr3_length: 15; v_call: TRBV9; j_call: TRBJ1-1; d_call: NA; cdr3_aa: CASSVDETLNTEAFF; cdr3_nt: TGTGCCAGCAGCGTAGACGAGACGTTGAACACTGAAGCTTTCTTT
clone_size: few; cdr3_length: 15; v_call: TRBV18; j_call: TRBJ2-5; d_call: TRBD2; cdr3_aa: CASSPPAGGQETQYF; cdr3_nt: TGTGCCAGCTCACCACCGGCGGGGGGGCAGGAGACCCAGTACTTC
clone_size: NA; cdr3_length: 14; v_call: TRBV19; j_call: TRBJ1-5; d_call: NA; cdr3_aa: CASSISGNNQPQHF; cdr3_nt: TGTGCCAGTAGTATTTCGGGGAACAATCAGCCCCAGCATTTT
clone_size: NA; cdr3_length: 15; v_call: TRBV6-1; j_call: TRBJ1-4; d_call: NA; cdr3_aa: CASSVRGATNEKLFF; cdr3_nt: TGTGCCAGCAGTGTCAGGGGTGCAACTAATGAAAAACTGTTTTTT
clone_size: few; cdr3_length: 14; v_call: TRBV24-1; j_call: TRBJ2-5; d_call: NA; cdr3_aa: CATSGGQKMETQYF; cdr3_nt: TGTGCCACCAGTGGGGGGCAAAAGATGGAGACCCAGTACTTC
clone_size: NA; cdr3_length: 16; v_call: TRBV6-1; j_call: TRBJ1-1; d_call: TRBD1; cdr3_aa: CASSEQGASGNTEAFF; cdr3_nt: TGTGCCAGCAGTGAGCAGGGGGCAAGTGGGAACACTGAAGCTTTCTTT
clone_size: few; cdr3_length: 13; v_call: TRBV7-6; j_call: TRBJ2-7; d_call: TRBD1; cdr3_aa: CASSLRQGAEQYF; cdr3_nt: TGTGCCAGCAGCTTACGACAGGGGGCCGAGCAGTACTTC
clone_size: NA; cdr3_length: 12; v_call: TRBV25-1; j_call: TRBJ2-1; d_call: NA; cdr3_aa: CASRDRKNEQFF; cdr3_nt: TGTGCCAGCAGGGACAGAAAGAATGAGCAGTTCTTC
clone_size: NA; cdr3_length: 17; v_call: TRBV5-1; j_call: TRBJ2-5; d_call: TRBD2; cdr3_aa: CASSLRTSGGELETQYF; cdr3_nt: TGCGCCAGCAGCCTCCGGACTAGCGGGGGGGAACTAGAGACCCAGTACTTC
clone_size: medium-sized; cdr3_length: 16; v_call: TRBV27; j_call: TRBJ1-1; d_call: TRBD1; cdr3_aa: CASSALMFGTAGEAFF; cdr3_nt: TGTGCCAGCAGTGCCCTTATGTTCGGGACAGCCGGTGAAGCTTTCTTT
clone_size: NA; cdr3_length: 18; v_call: TRBV3-1; j_call: TRBJ1-6; d_call: NA; cdr3_aa: CASSQDHPTSSNNSPLHF; cdr3_nt: TGTGCCAGCAGCCAAGATCACCCAACATCTAGTAATAATTCACCCCTCCACTTT
clone_size: NA; cdr3_length: 19; v_call: TRBV2; j_call: TRBJ1-4; d_call: TRBD1; cdr3_aa: CASSEERTGGFGTNEKLFF; cdr3_nt: TGTGCCAGCAGTGAAGAACGGACAGGGGGATTCGGAACTAATGAAAAACTGTTTTTT
clone_size: few; cdr3_length: 15; v_call: TRBV5-1; j_call: TRBJ2-3; d_call: NA; cdr3_aa: CASSLGVSSTDTQYF; cdr3_nt: TGCGCCAGCAGCTTGGGGGTGTCTAGCACAGATACGCAGTATTTT
clone_size: few; cdr3_length: 14; v_call: TRBV7-6; j_call: TRBJ2-5; d_call: TRBD1; cdr3_aa: CASSLGTGYETQYF; cdr3_nt: TGTGCCAGCAGCTTAGGGACAGGGTACGAGACCCAGTACTTC
clone_size: NA; cdr3_length: 16; v_call: TRBV7-3; j_call: TRBJ2-6; d_call: NA; cdr3_aa: CASSDTLSSGANVLTF; cdr3_nt: TGTGCCAGCAGCGACACTTTATCCTCTGGGGCCAACGTCCTGACTTTC
clone_size: NA; cdr3_length: 14; v_call: TRBV19; j_call: TRBJ2-3; d_call: NA; cdr3_aa: CASSISRSADTQYF; cdr3_nt: TGTGCCAGTAGTATTAGTCGGTCGGCAGATACGCAGTATTTT
clone_size: NA; cdr3_length: 14; v_call: TRBV2; j_call: TRBJ2-5; d_call: NA; cdr3_aa: CASRFGGQGETQYF; cdr3_nt: TGTGCCAGCAGGTTCGGGGGTCAGGGGGAGACCCAGTACTTC
clone_size: NA; cdr3_length: 18; v_call: TRBV2; j_call: TRBJ2-2; d_call: NA; cdr3_aa: CASRDRDSQIHFPGELFF; cdr3_nt: TGTGCCAGCAGGGACCGGGACTCCCAGATCCATTTCCCCGGGGAGCTGTTTTTT
clone_size: few; cdr3_length: 15; v_call: TRBV20-1; j_call: TRBJ1-5; d_call: TRBD1; cdr3_aa: CSAQPGTGGGQPQHF; cdr3_nt: TGCAGTGCCCAGCCTGGGACAGGGGGCGGACAGCCCCAGCATTTT
clone_size: NA; cdr3_length: 15; v_call: TRBV2; j_call: TRBJ2-3; d_call: TRBD2; cdr3_aa: CASGGTSGYTDTQYF; cdr3_nt: TGTGCCAGCGGGGGGACTAGCGGTTATACAGATACGCAGTATTTT
clone_size: NA; cdr3_length: 15; v_call: TRBV19; j_call: TRBJ1-3; d_call: NA; cdr3_aa: CASSSQTEEGNAIYF; cdr3_nt: TGTGCCAGTAGTTCACAGACAGAAGAGGGAAACGCCATATATTTT
clone_size: few; cdr3_length: 16; v_call: TRBV27; j_call: TRBJ1-2; d_call: TRBD1; cdr3_aa: CASSLLGTGGREGYTF; cdr3_nt: TGTGCCAGCAGTTTACTTGGGACAGGGGGCAGAGAGGGCTACACCTTC
clone_size: few; cdr3_length: 17; v_call: TRBV12-3/TRBV12-4; j_call: TRBJ2-1; d_call: TRBD2; cdr3_aa: CASSTTSGGPPYNEQFF; cdr3_nt: TGTGCCAGCAGTACGACTAGCGGGGGGCCTCCCTACAATGAGCAGTTCTTC
clone_size: NA; cdr3_length: 16; v_call: TRBV28; j_call: TRBJ2-7; d_call: TRBD2; cdr3_aa: CASSPQRGSGGYEQYF; cdr3_nt: TGTGCCAGCAGTCCTCAAAGGGGTAGCGGGGGGTACGAGCAGTACTTC
clone_size: NA; cdr3_length: 16; v_call: TRBV14; j_call: TRBJ1-2; d_call: NA; cdr3_aa: CASSQDRAGRTYGYTF; cdr3_nt: TGTGCCAGCAGCCAAGATCGGGCAGGGAGAACCTATGGCTACACCTTC
clone_size: few; cdr3_length: 12; v_call: TRBV10-1; j_call: TRBJ2-1; d_call: NA; cdr3_aa: CASSESNNEQFF; cdr3_nt: TGCGCCAGCAGTGAGTCGAACAATGAGCAGTTCTTC
clone_size: NA; cdr3_length: 14; v_call: TRBV5-4; j_call: TRBJ1-3; d_call: NA; cdr3_aa: CAGGGPPSGNTIYF; cdr3_nt: TGTGCCGGCGGCGGGCCCCCCTCTGGAAACACCATATATTTT
clone_size: NA; cdr3_length: 14; v_call: TRBV11-2; j_call: TRBJ2-7; d_call: NA; cdr3_aa: CASSLVSRNHEQYF; cdr3_nt: TGTGCCAGCAGCTTAGTCTCACGCAACCACGAGCAGTACTTC
clone_size: few; cdr3_length: 14; v_call: TRBV19; j_call: TRBJ2-3; d_call: NA; cdr3_aa: CASSLAGGTDTQYF; cdr3_nt: TGTGCCAGTAGCTTAGCCGGTGGCACAGATACGCAGTATTTT